At least ten counts were recorded for the clone carrying this T cell receptor (beta chain). Genomic DNA templated the TCR beta VDJ and CDR3 profiling. TCRdb reprocessed the reads via MiXCR and lists one record per CDR3 protein. The sample has under 350,000 distinct CDR3 sequences, approximately 58% seen once; the top ten hold roughly 1.2%. The CDR3 length is 15 residues. Losses at the gene ends were 6 bases for V and 2 bases for J; bases not matched to a gene: 6. Selection for sequencing was limited to patients who had shown CD8+CD57+ cell expansion by flow cytometry. The source of the sample is a study of CD8+CD57+ T cells in acquired aplastic anemia.

The sequence derives from a human donor with aplastic anemia. The chain recombines TRBV12-3 or TRBV12-4 with TRBJ1-5, with TRBD1 identical over 8 bases. Sequenced material: sorted CD4+, CD8+, or CD8+CD57+ T cells (not recorded which) from PBMCs. CDR3 in amino acids: CASRPQGAGNQPQHF. In DNA form, the CDR3 reads TGTGCCAGCAGACCCCAGGGGGCGGGCAATCAGCCCCAGCATTTT.